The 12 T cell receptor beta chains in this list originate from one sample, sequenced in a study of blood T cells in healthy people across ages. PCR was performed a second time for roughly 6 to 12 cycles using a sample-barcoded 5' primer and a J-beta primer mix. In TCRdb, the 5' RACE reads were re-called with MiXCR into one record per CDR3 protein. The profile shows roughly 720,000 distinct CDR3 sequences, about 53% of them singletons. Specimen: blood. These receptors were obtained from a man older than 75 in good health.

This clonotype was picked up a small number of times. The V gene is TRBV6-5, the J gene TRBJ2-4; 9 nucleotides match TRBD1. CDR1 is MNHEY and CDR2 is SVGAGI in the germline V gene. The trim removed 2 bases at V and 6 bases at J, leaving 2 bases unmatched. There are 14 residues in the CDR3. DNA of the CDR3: TGTGCCAGCAGTTACACGGGACAGGGAAACATTCAGTACTTC. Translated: CASSYTGQGNIQYF.

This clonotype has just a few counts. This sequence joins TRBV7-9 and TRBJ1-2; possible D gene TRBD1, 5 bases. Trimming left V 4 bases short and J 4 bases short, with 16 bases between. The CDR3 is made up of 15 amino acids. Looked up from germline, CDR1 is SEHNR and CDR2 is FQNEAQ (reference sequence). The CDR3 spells CASSYPEGLIYGYTF. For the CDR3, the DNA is TGTGCCAGCAGCTACCCCGAGGGGCTAATCTATGGCTACACCTTC.

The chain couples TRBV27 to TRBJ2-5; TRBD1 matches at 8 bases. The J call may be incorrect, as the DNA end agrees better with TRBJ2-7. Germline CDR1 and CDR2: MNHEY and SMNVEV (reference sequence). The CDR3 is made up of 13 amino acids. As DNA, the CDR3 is TGTGCCAGCAGGAGACAGGGGTCCAACGAGCAGTACTTC. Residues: CASRRQGSNEQYF.

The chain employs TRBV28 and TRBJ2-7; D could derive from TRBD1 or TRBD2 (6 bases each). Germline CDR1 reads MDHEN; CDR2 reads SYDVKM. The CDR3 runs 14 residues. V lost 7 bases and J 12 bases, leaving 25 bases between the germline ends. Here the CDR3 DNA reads TGTGCCAGCACGGCCGTGGGGGGCGTCGGGTCTGGGTACTTC. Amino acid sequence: CASTAVGGVGSGYF.

The CDR3 protein is CASSDGPSSYNEQFF. In DNA form, the CDR3 reads TGTGCCAGCAGCGACGGCCCGAGCTCCTACAATGAGCAGTTCTTC. The chain is built from TRBV28 and TRBJ2-1; D unclear. The germline V and J ends were trimmed by 6 bases and 0 bases, with 12 bases remaining between them. Germline loops: CDR1 MDHEN, CDR2 SYDVKM. The CDR3 covers 15 residues.

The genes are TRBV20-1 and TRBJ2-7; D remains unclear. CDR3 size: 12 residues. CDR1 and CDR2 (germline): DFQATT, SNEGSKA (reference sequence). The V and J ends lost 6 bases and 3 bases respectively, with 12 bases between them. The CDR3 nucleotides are TGCAGTGCCCCCAGCGAAAGCTACGAGCAGTACTTC. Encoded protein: CSAPSESYEQYF.

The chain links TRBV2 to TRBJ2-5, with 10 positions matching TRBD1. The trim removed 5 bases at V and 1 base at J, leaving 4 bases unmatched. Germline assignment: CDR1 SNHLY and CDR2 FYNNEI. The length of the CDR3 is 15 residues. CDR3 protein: CASSPGTGVQETQYF. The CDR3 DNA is TGTGCCAGCAGTCCCGGGACAGGGGTCCAAGAGACCCAGTACTTC.

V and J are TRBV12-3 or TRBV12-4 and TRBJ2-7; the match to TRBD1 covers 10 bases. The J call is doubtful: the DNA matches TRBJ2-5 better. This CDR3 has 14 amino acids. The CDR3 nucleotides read TGTGCCAGCAGTGAGACAGGGGGCTACGAGACCCAGTACTTC. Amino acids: CASSETGGYETQYF.

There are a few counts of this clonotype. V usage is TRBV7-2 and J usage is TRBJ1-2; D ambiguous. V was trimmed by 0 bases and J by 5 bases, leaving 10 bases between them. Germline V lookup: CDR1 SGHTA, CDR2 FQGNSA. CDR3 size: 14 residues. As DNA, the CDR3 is TGTGCCAGCAGCTTAGCTCTCGGCTCATATGGCTACACCTTC. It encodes CASSLALGSYGYTF. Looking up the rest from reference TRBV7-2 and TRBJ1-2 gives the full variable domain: GAGVSQSPSNKVTEKGKDVELRCDPISGHTALYWYRQSLGQGLEFLIYFQGNSAPDKSGLPSDRFSAERTGGSVSTLTIQRTQQEDSAVYLCASSLALGSYGYTFGSGTRLTVV.

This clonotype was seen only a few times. The CDR3 DNA follows: TGTGCCAGCAGCCCCCGGGACAACACCTACGAGCAGTACTTC. Its translation: CASSPRDNTYEQYF. J is TRBJ2-7 and V is TRBV3-1, with a possible D match to TRBD1 (6 bases). V was trimmed by 4 bases and J by 2 bases, leaving 12 bases between them. CDR3 length equals 14 residues. Germline V gene lookup returns CDR1 LGHDT and CDR2 YNNKEL (reference sequence).

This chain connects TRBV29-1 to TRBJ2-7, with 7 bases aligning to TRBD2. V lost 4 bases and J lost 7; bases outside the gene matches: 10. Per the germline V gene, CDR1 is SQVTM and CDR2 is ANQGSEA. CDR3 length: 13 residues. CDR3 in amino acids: CSVVVSLRGEQYF. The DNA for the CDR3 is TGCAGCGTTGTAGTCTCCCTGCGGGGGGAGCAGTACTTC.

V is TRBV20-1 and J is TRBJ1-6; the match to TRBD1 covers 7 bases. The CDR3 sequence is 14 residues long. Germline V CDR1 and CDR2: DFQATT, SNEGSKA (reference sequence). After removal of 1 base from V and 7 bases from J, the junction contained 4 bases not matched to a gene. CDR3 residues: CSARAGQLNSPLHF. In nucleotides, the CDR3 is TGCAGTGCTAGAGCGGGACAGCTAAATTCACCCCTCCACTTT.